What follows are 14 T cell receptor beta chains derived from one specimen sequenced in a study of early T cells in non-severe SARS-CoV-2 infection. From the 5' RACE reads, TCRdb called clonotypes with MiXCR, one entry per CDR3 protein. The sample lists roughly 10,000 distinct CDR3 sequences; around 4.8% were seen once. Sample: whole blood. The receptors stem from an adult who was a healthcare worker with PCR-confirmed SARS-CoV-2 infection or an uninfected control (not recorded which).

The V and J genes are TRBV18 and TRBJ1-1; D is unclear. The V and J ends lost 5 bases and 4 bases respectively, with 11 bases between them. CDR3 length: 13 amino acids. Per the germline V gene, CDR1 is KGHSH and CDR2 is LQKENI. The CDR3 protein is CASSSPLVTEAFF. DNA of the CDR3: TGTGCCAGCTCATCCCCGTTGGTCACTGAAGCTTTCTTT.

This clonotype qualifies as medium-sized. This sequence joins TRBV5-1 and TRBJ1-6, with 8 bases aligning to TRBD1. CDR3 length: 15 amino acids. From germline, CDR1 is SGHRS and CDR2 YFSETQ. The V gene end was trimmed by 4 bases and the J gene end by 9 bases; junction bases not matched to a gene: 9. This chain's CDR3 is CASSPGQGVSSPLHF. The CDR3 region has the DNA TGCGCCAGCAGCCCAGGACAGGGCGTTAGTTCACCCCTCCACTTT.

This clonotype has ten or more counts. The V call is TRBV3-1, the J call TRBJ2-1; TRBD1 might be the D (6 bases). The V gene's germline CDR1 is LGHDT and CDR2 YNNKEL (reference sequence). Trimming cost V 4 bases and J 10 bases, with 14 bases left between them. This CDR3 has 13 residues. CDR3 nucleotide sequence: TGTGCCAGCAGCCCGCGGACCGACAGGGAGCAGTTCTTC. This sequence encodes CASSPRTDREQFF.

This clonotype was seen ten or more times. The CDR3 here is CASSSAGTGGADTQYF. The CDR3 region has the DNA TGTGCCAGCAGCTCCGCCGGGACAGGGGGCGCAGATACGCAGTATTTT. This chain uses TRBV7-2 with TRBJ2-3, with 12 bases fitting TRBD1. Germline lookup yields CDR1 SGHTA and CDR2 FQGNSA. The ends lost 4 bases at V and 4 bases at J; junction bases unmatched: 6. The CDR3 is 16 residues long.

This clonotype came up many times. The rearrangement links TRBV20-1 to TRBJ2-7, with TRBD2 matching over 8 bases. V dropped 0 bases and J dropped 1; count of bases not matched to a gene: 14. The CDR3 totals 18 residues. Germline V lookup: CDR1 DFQATT, CDR2 SNEGSKA (reference sequence). The CDR3 DNA follows: TGCAGTGCTAGAGACCCCTCGTCGGGGGGGGAAAGATCCTACGAGCAGTACTTC. Translating it yields CSARDPSSGGERSYEQYF.

The chain couples TRBV12-3 or TRBV12-4 to TRBJ2-1, with D uncertain. The CDR3 totals 11 residues. The V end was cut by 6 bases, the J end by 6 bases, with 6 bases between. CDR3 loop: CASSPSNEQFF. The CDR3 DNA is TGTGCCAGCAGCCCCTCCAATGAGCAGTTCTTC.

This clonotype was seen at least ten times. This chain connects TRBV7-9 to TRBJ2-7, with D possibly TRBD2 on 6 matching bases. Germline CDR1 and CDR2: SEHNR and FQNEAQ (reference sequence). V lost 4 bases to trimming and J lost 0 bases, with 19 bases between them. This CDR3 is built from 17 residues. This CDR3 reads CASSSPPGLIFSYEQYF. CDR3 DNA sequence: TGTGCCAGCAGCTCTCCGCCGGGACTCATTTTCTCCTACGAGCAGTACTTC. The whole variable domain, filled in from reference TRBV7-9 and TRBJ2-7, reads DTGVSQNPRHKITKRGQNVTFRCDPISEHNRLYWYRQTLGQGPEFLTYFQNEAQLEKSRLLSDRFSAERPKGSFSTLEIQRTEQGDSAMYLCASSSPPGLIFSYEQYFGPGTRLTVT.

The table lists this clonotype with many counts. The CDR3 region has the DNA TGTGCCAGCAGCCAAGTAACGGGGGGCAATGAGCAGTTCTTC. It is translated as CASSQVTGGNEQFF. The chain recombines TRBV4-2 with TRBJ2-1; 7 positions match TRBD2. This CDR3 region has 14 residues. V shed 1 base and J 6 bases; nucleotides not matched to a gene: 3. Germline V lookup: CDR1 LGHNA, CDR2 YNFKEQ.

This clonotype was observed at least ten times. The rearrangement links TRBV2 to TRBJ2-3, with TRBD1 matching 8 bases. The CDR3 loop spans 13 amino acids. V lost 5 bases and J lost 6; bases outside the gene matches: 4. Germline values: CDR1 SNHLY, CDR2 FYNNEI. The CDR3 DNA sequence: TGTGCCAGCAGTCGAAACAGGGGGGATACGCAGTATTTT. This codes for CASSRNRGDTQYF.

In the case of this clonotype: A much larger clonotype is one base distant, so this may be a read error. DNA of the CDR3: TGTGCCAGCAGTTTATCGAATAGCGCCCATGGCTACACCTTC. It specifies CASSLSNSAHGYTF. This chain links TRBV27 with TRBJ1-2, with D unresolved. Per germline, CDR1 MNHEY and CDR2 SMNVEV (reference sequence). Trimming shortened V by 0 bases and J by 6 bases, and 11 bases separated the two germline ends. This CDR3 contains 14 residues.

The V and J genes are TRBV7-8 and TRBJ1-5, with D unclear. Germline lookup yields CDR1 SGHVS and CDR2 FQNEAQ. Deletions cut 3 bases from V and 2 bases from J, with 14 bases between. The CDR3 spans 16 residues. DNA of the CDR3: TGTGCCAGCAGCTTTCGTCGGGATACTGGCAATCAGCCCCAGCATTTT. Its protein is CASSFRRDTGNQPQHF.

By proportion, this clonotype is medium-sized. The gene calls are TRBV4-3 and TRBJ1-6, with D possibly matching TRBD1 (5 bases). Germline values: CDR1 LGHNA, CDR2 YSLEER. The V and J ends lost 0 bases and 3 bases respectively, with 9 bases between them. The CDR3 totals 16 residues. DNA for the CDR3: TGCGCCAGCAGCCAAGAGGCGGACAACTATAATTCACCCCTCCACTTT. Amino acids: CASSQEADNYNSPLHF.

This clonotype was observed many times. The chain joins TRBV7-8 to TRBJ1-4; 7 bases are shared with TRBD1. Germline CDR1 is SGHVS and CDR2 is FQNEAQ. CDR3 length equals 14 residues. The V gene end was trimmed by 5 bases and the J gene end by 2 bases; junction bases not matched to a gene: 2. CDR3 nucleotides: TGTGCCAGCAGCGGACAGGAGACTAATGAAAAACTGTTTTTT. It yields the protein CASSGQETNEKLFF.

The V call is TRBV4-2, the J call TRBJ2-3, with 7 nucleotides matching TRBD2. This CDR3 is built from 20 residues. V lost 5 bases to trimming and J lost 0 bases; unmatched junction nucleotides: 20. Germline V gene lookup returns CDR1 LGHNA and CDR2 YNFKEQ. The DNA for the CDR3 is TGTGCCAGCAGCAAATCCCCACTGAGCGGGGCCACTACTAGCACAGATACGCAGTATTTT. This gives the protein CASSKSPLSGATTSTDTQYF.